Listed below are T cell receptor beta chains from one sample, sequenced in a study of cytomegalovirus exposure and HLA in healthy donors. Profiling relied on immunoSEQ multiplex PCR, and the TCRdb table lists in-frame clones only, not all of them. The sample contains about 140,000 clones, approximately 77% of which appear only once. Sequenced input: PBMCs. These receptors all stem from a woman aged 50 to 60 in good health and CMV-seronegative. Both conserved end residues are part of each CDR3. D genes are given only for firm matches. Only part of the rows carry a size: once, few, many, or a class if the clone is expanded.

CDR3nt	CDR3aa	v_gene	j_gene	d_gene	abundance
TGTGCCAGCAGCCCAGGGGACAGTACCAATCAGCCCCAGCATTTT	CASSPGDSTNQPQHF	TRBV7-2	TRBJ1-5	TRBD1	NA
TGTGCCAGCAGCTCCGGGGCTAGCGGGGGGCTCACAGATACGCAGTATTTT	CASSSGASGGLTDTQYF	TRBV11-2	TRBJ2-3	TRBD2	NA
TGTGCCACCAGCTCGGACAGCCTAGGGGATGAGCAGTTCTTC	CATSSDSLGDEQFF	TRBV15	TRBJ2-1	NA	NA
TGTGCCAGCAGCGTAGATGGGGGCCCCTCTGGAAACACCATATATTTT	CASSVDGGPSGNTIYF	TRBV9	TRBJ1-3	NA	NA
TGTGCCAGCAGTGTGGGCATCCCGAACACTGAAGCTTTCTTT	CASSVGIPNTEAFF	TRBV2	TRBJ1-1	NA	NA
TGTGCCAGCAGCTTGTGGACGGACAGGGGCAAGAATGAGCAGTTCTTC	CASSLWTDRGKNEQFF	TRBV5-6	TRBJ2-1	TRBD1	NA
TGTGCCAGTAGTATAGAGGAGGGCCTCAATCAGCCCCAGCATTTT	CASSIEEGLNQPQHF	TRBV19	TRBJ1-5	NA	NA
TGTGCCAGCAGCTCGACCTCGGAGGGTGAGCAGTTCTTC	CASSSTSEGEQFF	TRBV11-2	TRBJ2-1	NA	few
TGTGCCAGCAGTGCAATGTCCGGGGACAGGGGAAACAATGAGCAGTTCTTC	CASSAMSGDRGNNEQFF	TRBV25-1	TRBJ2-1	TRBD1	NA
TGTGCCAGCAGCCATAGCGGCATCTCCTACAATGAGCAGTTCTTC	CASSHSGISYNEQFF	TRBV7-6	TRBJ2-1	NA	NA
TGTGCCAGCTCACCGGGACTCCAGAACACTGAAGCTTTCTTT	CASSPGLQNTEAFF	TRBV18	TRBJ1-1	NA	NA
TGCGCCAGCAGCCGACAGGCATCGAACACTGAAGCTTTCTTT	CASSRQASNTEAFF	TRBV5-1	TRBJ1-1	NA	NA
TGTGCCAGCAGCCAGACAAAACAGGGCCACAATCAGCCCCAGCATTTT	CASSQTKQGHNQPQHF	TRBV4-2	TRBJ1-5	NA	NA
TGTGCCATCAGTGAATTATTAGATACGCAGTATTTT	CAISELLDTQYF	TRBV10-3	TRBJ2-3	NA	NA
TGTGCCAGCAGCAAAGGATCGGGGGGTGAAGCTTTCTTT	CASSKGSGGEAFF	TRBV21-1	TRBJ1-1	NA	once
TGCGCCAGCAGCCGCCCGGGACAGGTCCGTCCCGGGGAGCTGTTTTTT	CASSRPGQVRPGELFF	TRBV4-1	TRBJ2-2	TRBD1	NA
TGTGCCAGCAGCGTGGACAGAAACAATCAGCCCCAGCATTTT	CASSVDRNNQPQHF	TRBV6-1	TRBJ1-5	NA	NA
TGCGCCAGCAGCCAAGCCCTACAGGGTGACTATGGCTACACCTTC	CASSQALQGDYGYTF	TRBV4-3	TRBJ1-2	NA	NA
TGTGCCAGCAGGTACAGGGAATACCAAGAGACCCAGTACTTC	CASRYREYQETQYF	TRBV7-9	TRBJ2-5	NA	NA
TGCGCCAGCAGCTTGGTCGCGCAGGCTGACTACAATGAGCAGTTCTTC	CASSLVAQADYNEQFF	TRBV5-1	TRBJ2-1	NA	NA
TGTGCCAGCAGTGACTCGGCGGGGGGGTCCACAGATACGCAGTATTTT	CASSDSAGGSTDTQYF	TRBV6-4	TRBJ2-3	TRBD2	NA
TGTGCCAGCAGACTTAATCAGCCCCAGCATTTT	CASRLNQPQHF	TRBV6-6	TRBJ1-5	NA	few
TGCGCCAGCAGCTTCGGCAGGGGGTACGAGCAGTACTTC	CASSFGRGYEQYF	TRBV5-1	TRBJ2-7	TRBD1	NA
TGTGCCAGCACGCAGCAGCGGAACGAGCAGTACTTC	CASTQQRNEQYF	TRBV6-1	TRBJ2-7	NA	few
TGTGCCAGCAGTCCCATCCAAGAGACCCAGTACTTC	CASSPIQETQYF	TRBV11-2	TRBJ2-5	NA	once
TGTGCCAGCAAAAGCGGGGGCCAATCCTACGAGCAGTACTTC	CASKSGGQSYEQYF	TRBV11-2	TRBJ2-7	TRBD2	NA
TGTGCCAGCAGCTTTGTAGGCAGGAATTCACCCCTCCACTTT	CASSFVGRNSPLHF	TRBV7-2	TRBJ1-6	NA	NA